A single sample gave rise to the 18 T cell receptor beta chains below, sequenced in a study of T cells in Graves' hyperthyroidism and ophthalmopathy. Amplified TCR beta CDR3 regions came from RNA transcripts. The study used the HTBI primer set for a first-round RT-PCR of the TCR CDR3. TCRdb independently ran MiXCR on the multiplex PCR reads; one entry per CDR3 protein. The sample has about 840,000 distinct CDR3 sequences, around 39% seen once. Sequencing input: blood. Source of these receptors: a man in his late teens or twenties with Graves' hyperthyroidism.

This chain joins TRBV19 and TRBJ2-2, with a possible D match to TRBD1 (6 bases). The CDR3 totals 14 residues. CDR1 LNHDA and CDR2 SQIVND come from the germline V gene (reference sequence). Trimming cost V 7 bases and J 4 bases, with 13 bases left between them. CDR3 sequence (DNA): TGTGCCAGTAAAGAGAGGGGGATCACCGGGGAGCTGTTTTTT. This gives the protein CASKERGITGELFF.

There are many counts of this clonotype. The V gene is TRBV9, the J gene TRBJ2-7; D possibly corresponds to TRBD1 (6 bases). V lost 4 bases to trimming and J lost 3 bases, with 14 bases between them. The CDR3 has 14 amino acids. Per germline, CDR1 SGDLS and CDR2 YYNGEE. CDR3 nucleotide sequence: TGTGCCAGCAGCCCCAGGGGTAGAGGCTACGAGCAGTACTTC. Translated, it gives CASSPRGRGYEQYF.

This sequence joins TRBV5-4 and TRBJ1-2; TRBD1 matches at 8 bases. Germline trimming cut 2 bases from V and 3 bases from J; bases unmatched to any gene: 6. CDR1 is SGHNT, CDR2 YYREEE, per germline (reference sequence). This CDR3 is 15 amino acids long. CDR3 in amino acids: CASSLGQGGDYGYTF. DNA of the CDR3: TGTGCCAGCAGCTTAGGACAGGGAGGTGACTATGGCTACACCTTC.

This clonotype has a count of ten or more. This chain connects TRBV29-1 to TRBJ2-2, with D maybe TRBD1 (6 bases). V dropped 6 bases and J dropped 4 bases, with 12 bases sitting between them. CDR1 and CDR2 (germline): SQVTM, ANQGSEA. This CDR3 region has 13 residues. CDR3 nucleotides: TGCAGCGTCCTACAGGGTACCACCGGGGAGCTGTTTTTT. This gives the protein CSVLQGTTGELFF.

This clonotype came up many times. Here the CDR3 reads CASSLVSSSETQYF. The CDR3 nucleotides read TGTGCCAGCAGCTTAGTGTCTAGTAGTGAGACCCAGTACTTC. V is TRBV7-6 and J is TRBJ2-5; D is unclear. Germline V CDR1 and CDR2: SGHVS, FNYEAQ. Trimming took off 1 base at V and 5 bases at J, with 11 bases between the two ends. The CDR3 is made up of 14 amino acids.

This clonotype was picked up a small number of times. Here the CDR3 reads CATRPRTGTNTGELFF. The DNA for the CDR3 is TGTGCCACCCGCCCCCGGACAGGAACGAACACCGGGGAGCTGTTTTTT. The chain combines TRBV7-9 with TRBJ2-2, with 7 nucleotides matching TRBD1. V shed 10 bases and J 0 bases; nucleotides not matched to a gene: 11. In germline, CDR1 is SEHNR, CDR2 FQNEAQ (reference sequence). This CDR3 region has 16 residues. The variable domain in full, completed from reference TRBV7-9 and TRBJ2-2, reads DTGVSQNPRHKITKRGQNVTFRCDPISEHNRLYWYRQTLGQGPEFLTYFQNEAQLEKSRLLSDRFSAERPKGSFSTLEIQRTEQGDSAMYLCATRPRTGTNTGELFFGEGSRLTVL.

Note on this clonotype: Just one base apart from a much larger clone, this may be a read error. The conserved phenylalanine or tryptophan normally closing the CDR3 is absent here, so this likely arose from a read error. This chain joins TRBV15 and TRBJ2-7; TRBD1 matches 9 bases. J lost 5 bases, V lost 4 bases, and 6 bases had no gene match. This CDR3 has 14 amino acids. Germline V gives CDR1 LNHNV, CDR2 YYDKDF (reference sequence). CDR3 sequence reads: CATSTTGGPNEQYL. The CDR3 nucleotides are TGTGCCACCAGCACGACAGGGGGTCCCAACGAGCAGTACCTC.

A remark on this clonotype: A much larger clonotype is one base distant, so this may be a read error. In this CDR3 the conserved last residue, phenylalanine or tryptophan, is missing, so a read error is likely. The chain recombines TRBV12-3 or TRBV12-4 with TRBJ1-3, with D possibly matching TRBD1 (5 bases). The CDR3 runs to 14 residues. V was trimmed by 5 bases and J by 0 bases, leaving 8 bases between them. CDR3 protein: CASSVTASGNTIYS. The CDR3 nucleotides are TGTGCCAGCAGTGTGACAGCCTCTGGAAACACCATATATTCT.

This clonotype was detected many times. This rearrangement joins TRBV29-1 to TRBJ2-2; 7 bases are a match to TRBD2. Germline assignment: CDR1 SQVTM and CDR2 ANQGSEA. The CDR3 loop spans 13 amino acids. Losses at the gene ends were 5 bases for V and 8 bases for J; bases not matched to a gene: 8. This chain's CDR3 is CSVLASGMGELFF. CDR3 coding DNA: TGCAGCGTTCTGGCGAGCGGGATGGGGGAGCTGTTTTTT.

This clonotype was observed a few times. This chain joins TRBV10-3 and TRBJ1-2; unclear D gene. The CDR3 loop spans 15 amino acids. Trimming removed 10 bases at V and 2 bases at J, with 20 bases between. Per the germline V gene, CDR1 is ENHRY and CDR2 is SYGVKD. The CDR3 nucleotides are TGTGCCAGCAGCCCCCCGACGGGCGGAAACTATGGCTACACCTTC. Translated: CASSPPTGGNYGYTF.

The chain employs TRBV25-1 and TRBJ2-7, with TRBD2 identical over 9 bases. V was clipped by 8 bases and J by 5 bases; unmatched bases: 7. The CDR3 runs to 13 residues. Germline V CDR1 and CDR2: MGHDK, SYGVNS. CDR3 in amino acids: CASLRTSADEQYF. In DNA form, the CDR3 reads TGTGCCAGCTTGCGGACTAGCGCAGACGAGCAGTACTTC.

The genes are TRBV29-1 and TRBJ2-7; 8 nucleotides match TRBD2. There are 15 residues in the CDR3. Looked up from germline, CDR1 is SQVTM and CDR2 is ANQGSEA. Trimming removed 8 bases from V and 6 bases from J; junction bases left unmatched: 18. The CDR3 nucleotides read TGCAGCATTGCCTGGACTAGCAGTCAGTCCGGCGAGCAGTACTTC. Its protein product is CSIAWTSSQSGEQYF.

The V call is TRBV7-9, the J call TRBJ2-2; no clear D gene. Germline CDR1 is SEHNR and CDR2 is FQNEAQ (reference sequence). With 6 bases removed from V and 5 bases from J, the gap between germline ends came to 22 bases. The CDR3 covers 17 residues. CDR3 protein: CASSQLPNSAITGELFF. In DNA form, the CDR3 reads TGTGCCAGCAGTCAATTGCCGAACAGTGCAATAACCGGGGAGCTGTTTTTT.

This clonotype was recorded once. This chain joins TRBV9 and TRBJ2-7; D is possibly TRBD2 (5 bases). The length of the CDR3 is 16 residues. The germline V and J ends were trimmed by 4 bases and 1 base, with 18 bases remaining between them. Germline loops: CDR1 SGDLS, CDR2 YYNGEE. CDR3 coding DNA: TGTGCCAGCAGCCCTCGAGTCGTTAGCGCGTCCTACGAGCAGTACTTC. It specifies CASSPRVVSASYEQYF.

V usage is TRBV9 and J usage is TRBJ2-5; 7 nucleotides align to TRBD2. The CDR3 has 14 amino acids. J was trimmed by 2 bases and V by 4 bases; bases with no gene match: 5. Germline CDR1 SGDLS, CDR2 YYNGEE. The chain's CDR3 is CASSQGLDQETQYF. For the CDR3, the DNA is TGTGCCAGCAGCCAAGGACTAGATCAAGAGACCCAGTACTTC. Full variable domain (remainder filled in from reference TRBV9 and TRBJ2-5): DSGVTQTPKHLITATGQRVTLRCSPRSGDLSVYWYQQSLDQGLQFLIQYYNGEERAKGNILERFSAQQFPDLHSELNLSSLELGDSALYFCASSQGLDQETQYFGPGTRLLVL.

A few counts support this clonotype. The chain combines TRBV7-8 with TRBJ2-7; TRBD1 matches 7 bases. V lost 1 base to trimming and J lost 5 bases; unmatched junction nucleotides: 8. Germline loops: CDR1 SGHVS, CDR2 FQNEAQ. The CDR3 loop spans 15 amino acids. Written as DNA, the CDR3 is TGTGCCAGCAGCTTAGACAGGGGAGTAAGGAACGAGCAGTACTTC. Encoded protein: CASSLDRGVRNEQYF.

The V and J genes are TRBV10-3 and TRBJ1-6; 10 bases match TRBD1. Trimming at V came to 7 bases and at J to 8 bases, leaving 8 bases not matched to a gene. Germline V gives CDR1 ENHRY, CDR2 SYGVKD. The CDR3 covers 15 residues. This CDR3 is CAITAGTGEDSPLHF. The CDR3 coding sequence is TGTGCCATCACGGCCGGGACAGGGGAGGATTCACCCCTCCACTTT.

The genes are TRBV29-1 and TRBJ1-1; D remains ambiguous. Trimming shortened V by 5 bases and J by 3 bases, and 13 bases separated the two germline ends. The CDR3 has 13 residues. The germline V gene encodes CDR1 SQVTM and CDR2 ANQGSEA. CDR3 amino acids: CSVKDDGYTEAFF. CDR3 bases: TGCAGCGTTAAGGACGATGGGTACACTGAAGCTTTCTTT.